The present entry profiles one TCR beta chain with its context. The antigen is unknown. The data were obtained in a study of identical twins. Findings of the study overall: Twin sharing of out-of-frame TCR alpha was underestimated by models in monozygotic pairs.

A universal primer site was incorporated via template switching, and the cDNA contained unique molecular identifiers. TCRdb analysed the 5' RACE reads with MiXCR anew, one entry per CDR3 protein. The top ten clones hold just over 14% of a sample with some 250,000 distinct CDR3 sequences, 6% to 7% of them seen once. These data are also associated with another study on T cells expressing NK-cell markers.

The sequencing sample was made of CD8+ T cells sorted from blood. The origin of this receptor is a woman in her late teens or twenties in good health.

DNA of the CDR3: TGTGCCAGCAGCCAAGTGCGCCTAGCGGGGTGGGAGACCCAGTACTTC. It yields the protein CASSQVRLAGWETQYF. This sequence joins TRBV3-1 and TRBJ2-5; the match to TRBD2 covers 9 bases. Looked up from germline, CDR1 is LGHDT and CDR2 is YNNKEL (reference sequence). After removal of 1 base from V and 5 bases from J, the junction contained 8 bases not matched to a gene. The CDR3 extends over 16 amino acids.